This is a list of T cell receptor beta chains from one sample in a study of T cell responses to AZD1222 COVID-19 vaccine. Method: immunoSEQ multiplex PCR; TCRdb's copy keeps in-frame clones and lacks some. The profile shows approximately 300,000 clones, 90% to 95% of them singletons. This material consisted of peripheral blood, taken 28 days after the second AZD1222 dose. Receptor source: an adult who received the AZD1222 COVID-19 vaccine. Both conserved end residues are part of each CDR3. Each record gives: clone size, J gene, V gene, CDR3 protein. Clone size is shown for a subset of rows, as once, few, many or a class of expanded clone.

-	TRBJ2-7	TRBV19	CASSTGRGAGGHEQYF
-	TRBJ2-2	TRBV7-2	CASSPRPVGGELFF
-	TRBJ1-1	TRBV3-1/TRBV3-2	CASSQARQNTEAFF
-	TRBJ2-3	TRBV7-9	CASSLLQSQYF
-	TRBJ1-2	TRBV2	CASRSQGNYGYTF
-	TRBJ1-6	TRBV5-1	CASSLQGAMSYNSPLHF
-	TRBJ1-1	TRBV3-1/TRBV3-2	CASCKGVNTEAFF
-	TRBJ2-3	TRBV7-3	CASSSGGTDTQYF
once	TRBJ2-2	TRBV3-1/TRBV3-2	CASSRKAQGANTGELFF
-	TRBJ1-5	TRBV28	CASMLSNQPQHF
-	TRBJ2-2	TRBV18	CASSPGTGVTGELFF
-	TRBJ2-3	TRBV7-9	CASSQSQPLSTDTQYF
-	TRBJ2-3	TRBV28	CASRNPGLEPDTQYF
-	TRBJ2-3	TRBV5-1	CASRYIAGGTDTQYF
-	TRBJ1-1	TRBV19	CASSISVGTGRGNTEAFF
-	TRBJ2-3	TRBV7-9	CASSLQGFRDTQYF
-	TRBJ2-7	TRBV28	CASRGQAYEQYF
-	TRBJ2-3	TRBV9	CASSPTRRTDTQYF
-	TRBJ1-1	TRBV18	CASSATGNTRNEAFF
-	TRBJ1-2	TRBV27	CASSSQGTNYGYTF
once	TRBJ2-2	TRBV28	CASSPPPKTGELFF
-	TRBJ2-4	TRBV9	CASSVAGGSKNIQYF
-	TRBJ2-5	TRBV20-1	CSARDRETQYF
-	TRBJ1-5	TRBV7-2	CASSLAQGGRNQPQHF
-	TRBJ1-5	TRBV21-1	CARGQPHQHF
-	TRBJ1-1	TRBV9	CASSPSSGSTEAFF
-	TRBJ1-2	TRBV27	CASSLSDRSYGYTF
-	TRBJ1-1	TRBV9	CASSVEVNTEAFF
few	TRBJ2-7	TRBV4-1	CASSQEVGRASYEQYF
-	TRBJ1-1	TRBV28	CASSLLETEAFF
few	TRBJ2-2	TRBV5-1	CASSRMGLAGGPTGELFF
-	TRBJ2-2	TRBV28	CASSLAGADGELFF
-	TRBJ1-1	TRBV10-2	CASSESGRPEAFF
-	TRBJ2-7	TRBV2	CASSSSGRRQEQYF
once	TRBJ2-7	TRBV29-1	CSVVGGSYEQYF
-	TRBJ2-2	TRBV28	CASSSTGRPVGELFF
-	TRBJ1-5	TRBV28	CASGYRVNQPQHF
-	TRBJ2-1	TRBV27	CASSLGQGNEQFF
few	TRBJ1-5	TRBV4-2	CASSQEADQPQHF
-	TRBJ2-7	TRBV28	CASTNSYEQYF
-	TRBJ1-2	TRBV12-3/TRBV12-4	CASSSTGERGYTF
once	TRBJ2-7	TRBV6-1	CASSAGTPNFPYEQYF
-	TRBJ1-6	TRBV27	CASSPRTGNSPLHF
-	TRBJ2-5	TRBV4-2	CASSPAVQETQYF
-	TRBJ1-6	TRBV7-2	CASSSQVLYNSPLHF
once	TRBJ2-3	TRBV9	CASSARTGAEDTQYF
-	TRBJ2-7	TRBV19	CASSIVGNSYEQYF
-	TRBJ2-7	TRBV28	CASSLYPGLSYEQYF
-	TRBJ2-4	TRBV19	CASSTARGMNIQYF
-	TRBJ1-2	TRBV2	CASTLKQENYGYTF
-	TRBJ1-3	TRBV6-6	CASSYLGPNSGNTIYF
-	TRBJ2-7	TRBV5-1	CASSSGQGAREQYF
-	TRBJ1-2	TRBV28	CASSLQGFGYGYTF
-	TRBJ2-7	TRBV30	CAWSGAYEQYF
-	TRBJ2-4	TRBV28	CASRGPPAKNIQYF
-	TRBJ2-6	TRBV6-1	CASSEEDSGANVLTF
-	TRBJ2-2	TRBV11-3	CASSSRMDTGELFF
-	TRBJ2-7	TRBV5-1	CASRATQGFLYEQYF